Included here is one T cell receptor (beta chain) sequence, with context. Per sample, a minimum of 7 million PBMCs were isolated. There were at least 6 micrograms of total RNA extracted from every sample. The data derive from a study of blood T cells in healthy people across ages. With a J-beta primer mix and a sample-barcoded 5' primer, a second PCR ran 7 to 11 cycles. TCRdb ran MiXCR on the 5' RACE reads and lists one entry per CDR3 protein. The table has about 780,000 distinct CDR3 sequences, about half seen once. The sequenced sample consisted of blood. The source of this sequence is a man older than 75 in good health.

The CDR3 protein is CAWRPGQGIQETQYF. As DNA, the CDR3 is TGTGCCTGGAGACCGGGACAGGGGATCCAAGAGACCCAGTACTTC. The chain is built from TRBV30 and TRBJ2-5; 10 nucleotides agree with TRBD1. CDR1 is GTSNPN and CDR2 is SVGIG in the germline V gene (reference sequence). The length of the CDR3 is 15 residues. V trimming: 3 bases; J trimming: 1 base; junction bases outside the gene matches: 5.